Below, 22 T cell receptor beta chains from the same sample are listed, as sequenced in a study of chemoradiotherapy in HPV16-positive cancers. Only in-frame clones appear in the TCRdb table, and some are missing; sequencing was by immunoSEQ multiplex PCR. The data contain 40,000 to 60,000 clones, roughly nine tenths of them singletons. Sequences were derived from blood, sampled from a patient who underwent chemoradiotherapy. The receptors originated from a human donor with HPV-associated anogenital cancer.

The rearrangement joins TRBV10-2 to TRBJ2-7; 7 bases map to TRBD2. Germline V lookup: CDR1 WSHSY, CDR2 SAAADI. The CDR3 loop spans 15 amino acids. Losses at the gene ends were 5 bases for V and 5 bases for J; bases not matched to a gene: 12. This CDR3 is CASSSEGLGTNEQYF. The CDR3 nucleotides are TGCGCCAGCAGTTCCGAAGGACTAGGGACGAACGAGCAGTACTTC.

This chain joins TRBV7-9 and TRBJ2-7; 8 bases fit TRBD2. CDR3 length: 14 residues. CDR1 and CDR2 from the germline V gene are SEHNR and FQNEAQ (reference sequence). V dropped 5 bases and J dropped 1; count of bases not matched to a gene: 4. CDR3 residues: CASSTIAGSYEQYF. The CDR3 bases are TGTGCCAGCAGCACCATAGCGGGATCCTACGAGCAGTACTTC.

The chain is built from TRBV7-2 and TRBJ2-7; 8 bases are shared with TRBD2. Germline V CDR1 and CDR2: SGHTA, FQGNSA. This CDR3 has 14 amino acids. The ends lost 0 bases at V and 5 bases at J; junction bases unmatched: 3. CDR3 region: CASSLASGNDEQYF. The DNA of the CDR3 is TGTGCCAGCAGCTTAGCTAGCGGGAACGACGAGCAGTACTTC.

The V and J genes are TRBV6-5 and TRBJ2-7; 7 bases agree with TRBD1. This CDR3 has 14 residues. V was pared by 2 bases and J by 0 bases, with 1 base of the junction left unmatched. From germline, CDR1 is MNHEY and CDR2 SVGAGI. CDR3 amino acids: CASSYGDSSYEQYF. The CDR3, as DNA: TGTGCCAGCAGTTACGGGGACAGCTCCTACGAGCAGTACTTC.

Notes on this clone: This sample includes further DNA sequences coding for the same CDR3. In DNA, the CDR3 is TGCAGTGCCCTAAACAATGAGCAGTTCTTC. Translating gives CSALNNEQFF. This chain uses TRBV20-1 with TRBJ2-1; D is uncertain. CDR1 and CDR2 (germline): DFQATT, SNEGSKA (reference sequence). V was clipped by 6 bases and J by 5 bases, with 5 bases between them. The length of the CDR3 is 10 residues.

The V and J genes are TRBV5-1 and TRBJ2-3; 11 bases match TRBD2. The germline V gene has CDR1 SGHRS and CDR2 YFSETQ. This CDR3 has 16 residues. After removal of 0 bases from V and 5 bases from J, the junction contained 5 bases not matched to a gene. Written as DNA, the CDR3 is TGCGCCAGCAGCTTGGGTAGCGGGGGGGCCAAAGATACGCAGTATTTT. Its protein product is CASSLGSGGAKDTQYF.

This clone was counted once. V is TRBV5-1 and J is TRBJ2-3; D gene uncertain. The CDR3 has 13 residues. V lost 7 bases to trimming and J lost 4 bases, with 13 bases between them. The germline V gene encodes CDR1 SGHRS and CDR2 YFSETQ. CDR3 sequence reads: CASGSLNADTQYF. The DNA of the CDR3 is TGCGCCAGCGGGTCCCTAAATGCAGATACGCAGTATTTT. Full variable domain (rest looked up from reference TRBV5-1 and TRBJ2-3): KAGVTQTPRYLIKTRGQQVTLSCSPISGHRSVSWYQQTPGQGLQFLFEYFSETQRNKGNFPGRFSGRQFSNSRSEMNVSTLELGDSALYLCASGSLNADTQYFGPGTRLTVL.

The chain joins TRBV18 to TRBJ1-2; 9 nucleotides align to TRBD1. This CDR3 contains 14 residues. V dropped 5 bases and J dropped 5; count of bases not matched to a gene: 6. Per the germline V gene, CDR1 is KGHSH and CDR2 is LQKENI. The CDR3 coding sequence is TGTGCCAGCTCATTTACAGGGGGCTGGTATGGCTACACCTTC. This gives the protein CASSFTGGWYGYTF.

This chain joins TRBV25-1 and TRBJ2-7; 8 bases align to TRBD2. Germline CDR1 MGHDK, CDR2 SYGVNS. The junction had 16 bases not matched to a gene; V was cut back by 3 bases and J by 3 bases. The CDR3 contains 18 residues. In DNA, the CDR3 is TGTGCCAGCAGTGATTCCAGCGGGAGTACGTCCCCTTGCTACGAGCAGTACTTC. Protein sequence: CASSDSSGSTSPCYEQYF.

This chain connects TRBV18 to TRBJ1-6, with a tentative D call TRBD1 (6 bases). With 6 bases removed from V and 7 bases from J, the gap between germline ends came to 13 bases. Germline V gene lookup returns CDR1 KGHSH and CDR2 LQKENI. CDR3 length: 14 amino acids. CDR3 sequence: CASSPTGLNSPLHF. CDR3 DNA sequence: TGTGCCAGCTCCCCTACAGGGTTAAATTCACCCCTCCACTTT. Variable domain in full (rest from reference TRBV18 and TRBJ1-6): NAGVMQNPRHLVRRRGQEARLRCSPMKGHSHVYWYRQLPEEGLKFMVYLQKENIIDESGMPKERFSAEFPKEGPSILRIQQVVRGDSAAYFCASSPTGLNSPLHFGNGTRLTVT.

The J gene is TRBJ2-2, the V gene TRBV4-2; D remains ambiguous. The germline gives CDR1 LGHNA, CDR2 YNFKEQ. V shed 7 bases and J shed 6 bases, with 12 bases lying between them. This CDR3 has 13 amino acids. Written as DNA, the CDR3 is TGTGCCAGCAACCCCGCCGGCCCCGGGGAGCTGTTTTTT. This translates into CASNPAGPGELFF.

The chain has TRBV18 and TRBJ2-5; tentative D call: TRBD1 (6 bases). The germline gives CDR1 KGHSH, CDR2 LQKENI. Trimming removed 5 bases from V and 8 bases from J, with 18 bases in between. CDR3 length: 14 amino acids. CDR3 in amino acids: CASSSYGPGDTQYF. The CDR3 DNA reads as TGTGCCAGCTCATCGTACGGTCCAGGGGACACCCAGTACTTC.

The chain is built from TRBV11-3 and TRBJ2-2, with no clear D. The V and J ends lost 2 bases and 0 bases respectively, with 7 bases between them. The CDR3 sequence is 15 residues long. Germline V gene lookup returns CDR1 SGHNT and CDR2 YENEEA. CDR3 in DNA: TGTGCCAGCAGCTTACCCGTTGCGAACACCGGGGAGCTGTTTTTT. Residues: CASSLPVANTGELFF.

The chain employs TRBV18 and TRBJ2-2; D not resolved. The CDR3 is made up of 14 amino acids. Deletions cut 6 bases from V and 4 bases from J, with 12 bases between. Germline V gene sequence: CDR1 KGHSH, CDR2 LQKENI. CDR3 region: CASSYDSRTGELFF. In DNA form, the CDR3 reads TGTGCCAGCTCGTATGACTCGCGCACCGGGGAGCTGTTTTTT.

V and J are TRBV6-1 and TRBJ2-3, with D uncertain. Germline values: CDR1 MNHNS, CDR2 SASEGT. V lost 2 bases and J lost 9, with 12 bases in between. The length of the CDR3 is 13 residues. The CDR3, as DNA: TGTGCCAGCAGTGAAAATGAGGATCGCACGCAGTATTTT. Amino acids: CASSENEDRTQYF.

CDR3 DNA: TGTGCCAGCAGCTTAGTACACGGGTCAGGTCGCCGACTCAATCCCTATGGCTACACCTTC. This codes for CASSLVHGSGRRLNPYGYTF. This chain links TRBV7-8 with TRBJ1-2; D is undetermined. Between the trimmed V and J ends, which lost 1 base and 4 bases, there was a span of 28 bases. This CDR3 has 20 amino acids. Germline CDR1 and CDR2: SGHVS and FQNEAQ.

The chain carries TRBV19 and TRBJ1-5, with 9 bases fitting TRBD1. Looked up from germline, CDR1 is LNHDA and CDR2 is SQIVND (reference sequence). J lost 7 bases, V lost 0 bases, and 10 bases had no gene match. The CDR3 runs to 17 residues. The CDR3 region is CASSIETGTGTGQPQHF. The CDR3 DNA sequence: TGTGCCAGTAGTATAGAGACCGGGACAGGGACGGGGCAGCCCCAGCATTTT.

This chain links TRBV6-4 with TRBJ1-1; weak D call: TRBD1 (5 bases). Germline V gene sequence: CDR1 MRHNA, CDR2 SNTAGT. Trimming cost V 3 bases and J 1 base, with 9 bases left between them. The CDR3 covers 14 residues. The CDR3 loop reads CASSEGAANTEAFF. CDR3 in DNA: TGTGCCAGCAGTGAAGGGGCCGCGAACACTGAAGCTTTCTTT.

The chain combines TRBV5-4 with TRBJ2-7; TRBD2 might be the D (5 bases). CDR1 SGHNT and CDR2 YYREEE come from the germline V gene (reference sequence). CDR3 length: 15 residues. Trimming left V 4 bases short and J 1 base short, with 15 bases between. The CDR3 loop reads CASSPGGQASYEQYF. CDR3 DNA: TGTGCCAGCAGCCCTGGAGGTCAGGCTTCCTACGAGCAGTACTTC. Using reference TRBV5-4 and TRBJ2-7 for the parts outside the CDR3, the full variable domain is ETGVTQSPTHLIKTRGQQVTLRCSSQSGHNTVSWYQQALGQGPQFIFQYYREEENGRGNFPPRFSGLQFPNYSSELNVNALELDDSALYLCASSPGGQASYEQYFGPGTRLTVT.

This chain joins TRBV19 and TRBJ2-7, with a tentative D call TRBD2 (5 bases). The germline CDR1 and CDR2 sequences are LNHDA and SQIVND (reference sequence). This CDR3 comprises 13 residues. Trimming left V 6 bases short and J 4 bases short, with 13 bases between. CDR3 sequence reads: CASRRTGGYEQYF. Here the CDR3 DNA reads TGTGCCAGTAGGAGGACGGGCGGGTACGAGCAGTACTTC.

The genes are TRBV7-9 and TRBJ2-1, with TRBD1 as a possible D gene (6 bases). With 5 bases removed from V and 9 bases from J, the gap between germline ends came to 11 bases. CDR3 length: 12 amino acids. Germline loops: CDR1 SEHNR, CDR2 FQNEAQ (reference sequence). CDR3 region: CASSRDIREQFF. The CDR3 nucleotides are TGTGCCAGCAGCCGGGACATACGTGAGCAGTTCTTC.

This chain uses TRBV5-1 with TRBJ1-6, with D hard to call. In germline, CDR1 is SGHRS, CDR2 YFSETQ. Trimming took 0 bases from V and 7 from J, leaving 14 bases between them. The length of the CDR3 is 16 residues. CDR3 sequence: CASSLEGSIGNSPLHF. The CDR3 DNA sequence: TGCGCCAGCAGCTTGGAAGGGTCCATAGGGAATTCACCCCTCCACTTT.